This T cell receptor (beta chain) emerged from a study of beta chain features in type 1 diabetes. Study-level findings and limits: Here, the possible influence of HLA type (on TCRB rearrangement) remained unresolved. PCR may have favored shorter templates equally in patients and controls.

The entirety of the isolated RNA underwent reverse transcription, so expressed TCRB transcripts were sequenced. Repertoires were generated with immunoSEQ multiplex PCR, while TCRdb's copy carries only in-frame clones and drops some. The sample lists 330,000 or so clones, around 15% occurring once. Trimming stripped 2 bases from V and 4 bases from J, with 5 bases between. The CDR3 loop spans 12 amino acids. The germline V gene encodes CDR1 LNHDA and CDR2 SQIVND (reference sequence). The sample holds a few counts of this clone. Its specificity is unknown. The sample contains more than one DNA sequence encoding this CDR3.

Material: central memory CD4+ T cells from blood. This sequence was found in a man aged 25-45 years in good health. This sequence joins TRBV19 and TRBJ1-2; D is unclear. This CDR3 reads CASSISVYGYTF. In DNA form, the CDR3 reads TGTGCCAGTAGTATATCGGTCTATGGCTACACCTTC. The full variable domain, completed using reference TRBV19 and TRBJ1-2, is DGGITQSPKYLFRKEGQNVTLSCEQNLNHDAMYWYRQDPGQGLRLIYYSQIVNDFQKGDIAEGYSVSREKKESFPLTVTSAQKNPTAFYLCASSISVYGYTFGSGTRLTVV.